This TCR beta chain emerged from a study of T cell responses to AZD1222 COVID-19 vaccine. Study in general: Analyses pooled second doses at about 4 or about 12 weeks. Findings and limits, study-wide: Donors were mostly white British, more females; clonal diversity possibly underestimated.

With respect to this clone: The antigen is not known.

The trim removed 5 bases at V and 4 bases at J, leaving 10 bases unmatched. The CDR3 is 17 residues long. Germline assignment: CDR1 SGHVS and CDR2 FNYEAQ. Method: immunoSEQ multiplex PCR; TCRdb's copy keeps in-frame clones and lacks some. The table has more than 75,000 clones, just over 90% seen once. The specimen was peripheral blood, collected on day 0 of AZD1222 vaccination. The rearrangement uses TRBV7-6 and TRBJ2-1, with 11 nucleotides matching TRBD2. The TCR was taken from an adult in good health. The CDR3 loop is CASSRGTSGIAYNEQFF. CDR3 in DNA: TGTGCCAGCAGCCGTGGGACTAGCGGTATTGCTTACAATGAGCAGTTCTTC.